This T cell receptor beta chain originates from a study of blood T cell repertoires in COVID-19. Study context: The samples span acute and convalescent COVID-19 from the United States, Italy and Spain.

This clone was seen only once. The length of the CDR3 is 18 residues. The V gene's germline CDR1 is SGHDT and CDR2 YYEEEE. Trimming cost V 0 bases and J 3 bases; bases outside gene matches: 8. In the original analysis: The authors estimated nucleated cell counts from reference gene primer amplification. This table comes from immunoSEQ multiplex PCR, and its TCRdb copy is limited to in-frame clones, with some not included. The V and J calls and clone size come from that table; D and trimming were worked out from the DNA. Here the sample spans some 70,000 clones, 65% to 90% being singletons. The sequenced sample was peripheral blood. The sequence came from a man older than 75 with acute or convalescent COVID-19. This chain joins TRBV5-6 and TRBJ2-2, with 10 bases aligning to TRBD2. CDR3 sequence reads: CASSLVGPAGGYTGELFF. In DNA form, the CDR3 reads TGTGCCAGCAGCTTGGTCGGCCCAGCGGGAGGGTACACCGGGGAGCTGTTTTTT. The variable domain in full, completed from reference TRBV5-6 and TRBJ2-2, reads DAGVTQSPTHLIKTRGQQVTLRCSPKSGHDTVSWYQQALGQGPQFIFQYYEEEERQRGNFPDRFSGHQFPNYSSELNVNALLLGDSALYLCASSLVGPAGGYTGELFFGEGSRLTVL.